Presented here are 21 T cell receptor beta chains from one specimen sequenced in a study of blood T cell repertoires in COVID-19. Here immunoSEQ multiplex PCR was the method, and the copy in TCRdb shows in-frame clones only, minus some. In the table there are roughly 160,000 clones, about four fifths of which are singletons. Sequenced sample: peripheral blood. The receptors come from a woman older than 75 with acute or convalescent COVID-19.

The chain recombines TRBV28 with TRBJ2-3, with TRBD1 identical over 7 bases. Per the germline V gene, CDR1 is MDHEN and CDR2 is SYDVKM. J was trimmed by 0 bases and V by 4 bases; bases with no gene match: 4. The CDR3 spans 15 residues. In DNA, the CDR3 is TGTGCCAGCAGTTCCTGGGACAGTAGCACAGATACGCAGTATTTT. This gives the protein CASSSWDSSTDTQYF.

This rearrangement joins TRBV3-1 (or the pseudogene TRBV3-2) to TRBJ2-3, with 9 bases aligning to TRBD2. CDR1 and CDR2 (germline): LGHDT, YNNKEL (reference sequence). The CDR3 has 16 residues. V lost 3 bases, J lost 5 bases, and 9 bases stayed unmatched. The CDR3 protein is CASSHGLAGKEDTQYF. Written as DNA, the CDR3 is TGTGCCAGCAGCCATGGGCTAGCGGGAAAAGAAGATACGCAGTATTTT.

This clone was seen more than once but under ten times. The genes are TRBV4-1 and TRBJ2-1; TRBD2 aligns across 11 bases. Germline CDR1 reads MGHRA; CDR2 reads YSYEKL. The trim removed 1 base at V and 8 bases at J, leaving 7 bases unmatched. The CDR3 sequence is 16 residues long. CDR3 residues: CASSQGVLAGVDEQFF. The CDR3 nucleotides read TGCGCCAGCAGCCAAGGGGTACTAGCGGGAGTTGATGAGCAGTTCTTC.

This sequence joins TRBV5-4 and TRBJ1-4; D is uncertain. The V and J ends lost 3 bases and 0 bases respectively, with 6 bases between them. The CDR3 sequence is 14 residues long. CDR1 is SGHNT, CDR2 YYREEE, per germline (reference sequence). The CDR3 spells CASSSDTTNEKLFF. The CDR3, as DNA: TGTGCCAGCAGCTCAGACACAACTAATGAAAAACTGTTTTTT.

V and J are TRBV29-1 and TRBJ2-3; 11 nucleotides match TRBD2. In germline, CDR1 is SQVTM, CDR2 ANQGSEA. Germline trimming cut 2 bases from V and 0 bases from J; bases unmatched to any gene: 10. The CDR3 consists of 18 residues. The CDR3 spells CSVEFGGGTSGSTDTQYF. The CDR3 nucleotides are TGCAGCGTTGAATTTGGGGGGGGGACTAGCGGAAGCACAGATACGCAGTATTTT.

The chain joins TRBV30 to TRBJ1-5; D ambiguous. With 5 bases removed from V and 6 bases from J, the gap between germline ends came to 17 bases. The CDR3 consists of 14 residues. In germline, CDR1 is GTSNPN, CDR2 SVGIG (reference sequence). The CDR3 here is CAWSTTQTGQPQHF. The CDR3, as DNA: TGTGCCTGGTCAACGACCCAAACGGGTCAGCCCCAGCATTTT.

The CDR3 DNA is TGTGCCAGTAGTGATCGGGGGGACCCTGGTAATTCACCCCTCCACTTT. It translates to CASSDRGDPGNSPLHF. The rearrangement uses TRBV19 and TRBJ1-6; a weak D match, TRBD1 (5 bases). Germline V lookup: CDR1 LNHDA, CDR2 SQIVND (reference sequence). The V end lost 5 bases, the J end lost 6 bases, and 17 bases lay between the germline ends. The CDR3 runs 16 residues.

The chain uses TRBV5-1 and TRBJ2-3; D unclear. The CDR3 runs 12 residues. Germline CDR1 SGHRS, CDR2 YFSETQ. Trimming pared 1 base from V and 4 bases from J, leaving 4 bases between. CDR3 sequence reads: CASSLISDTQYF. The CDR3 nucleotides are TGCGCCAGCAGCTTGATATCAGATACGCAGTATTTT.

This chain connects TRBV11-1 to TRBJ2-3, with TRBD2 matching over 7 bases. The CDR3 is 17 residues long. V lost 0 bases, J lost 1 base, and 7 bases stayed unmatched. Germline values: CDR1 SGHAT, CDR2 FQDESV (reference sequence). CDR3 region: CASSLAPGGSGTDTQYF. Here the CDR3 DNA reads TGTGCCAGCAGCTTAGCGCCCGGGGGGAGCGGCACAGATACGCAGTATTTT.

The chain recombines TRBV5-6 with TRBJ1-2; D is possibly TRBD1 (6 bases). Germline CDR1 reads SGHDT; CDR2 reads YYEEEE. This CDR3 has 13 amino acids. Trimming pared 0 bases from V and 8 bases from J, leaving 11 bases between. The CDR3 protein is CASSLVAGDGYTF. The CDR3 nucleotides read TGTGCCAGCAGCTTGGTCGCAGGGGACGGCTACACCTTC.

This chain links TRBV5-4 with TRBJ1-2; TRBD1 aligns across 7 bases. Germline CDR1 reads SGHNT; CDR2 reads YYREEE (reference sequence). The trim removed 2 bases at V and 3 bases at J, leaving 4 bases unmatched. The CDR3 loop spans 14 amino acids. CDR3 nucleotide sequence: TGTGCCAGCAGCTTACAGGGGTTAGACTATGGCTACACCTTC. Protein: CASSLQGLDYGYTF.

V usage is TRBV5-4 and J usage is TRBJ2-5; 11 bases map to TRBD2. J lost 5 bases, V lost 0 bases, and 3 bases had no gene match. Germline CDR1 SGHNT, CDR2 YYREEE (reference sequence). This CDR3 comprises 15 residues. In nucleotides, the CDR3 is TGTGCCAGCAGCTTGGTAGCGGGAGGGGGGGAGACCCAGTACTTC. It specifies CASSLVAGGGETQYF.

The gene calls are TRBV9 and TRBJ2-3, with TRBD2 as a possible D gene (5 bases). The CDR3 loop spans 14 amino acids. Per germline, CDR1 SGDLS and CDR2 YYNGEE. Trimming stripped 1 base from V and 0 bases from J, with 6 bases between. The CDR3 reads CASSVTGSTDTQYF. CDR3 DNA: TGTGCCAGCAGCGTAACGGGGAGCACAGATACGCAGTATTTT.

The rearrangement uses TRBV7-2 and TRBJ1-5; 11 nucleotides match TRBD1. The CDR3 sequence is 19 residues long. V trimming: 0 bases; J trimming: 1 base; junction bases outside the gene matches: 8. In germline, CDR1 is SGHTA, CDR2 FQGNSA. The CDR3 protein is CASSLARDRGVKSNQPQHF. CDR3 DNA sequence: TGTGCCAGCAGCTTAGCCAGGGACAGGGGGGTGAAGAGCAATCAGCCCCAGCATTTT.

The J gene is TRBJ1-1, the V gene TRBV6-2 or TRBV6-3, with a weak D call TRBD1 (5 bases). This CDR3 has 18 amino acids. The V end was cut by 0 bases, the J end by 9 bases, with 26 bases between. CDR1 is MNHEY, CDR2 SVGEGT, per germline. The CDR3 sequence: CASSYSPGRDASIHKAFF. Written as DNA, the CDR3 is TGTGCCAGCAGTTACTCACCAGGGCGGGACGCCTCAATTCATAAAGCTTTCTTT.

The chain links TRBV19 to TRBJ2-7; 8 bases match TRBD1. V dropped 1 base and J dropped 3; count of bases not matched to a gene: 11. This CDR3 has 17 residues. CDR1 and CDR2 (germline): LNHDA, SQIVND (reference sequence). The CDR3 loop is CASSIAWTGPVFYEQYF. The CDR3 DNA is TGTGCCAGTAGTATAGCTTGGACAGGGCCTGTATTCTACGAGCAGTACTTC.

This clone was found once. The V call is TRBV7-2, the J call TRBJ2-3; 7 bases are shared with TRBD1. The V gene end was trimmed by 1 base and the J gene end by 4 bases; junction bases not matched to a gene: 2. Germline V CDR1 and CDR2: SGHTA, FQGNSA. The CDR3 sequence is 14 residues long. This CDR3 reads CASSLETGPDTQYF. CDR3 coding DNA: TGTGCCAGCAGCTTAGAGACAGGGCCAGATACGCAGTATTTT.

V is TRBV24-1 and J is TRBJ1-6, with D unresolved. Germline CDR1 KGHDR, CDR2 SFDVKD. The CDR3 length is 20 residues. The V gene lost 1 base and the J gene lost 1 base, with 19 bases spanning the gap. Here the CDR3 DNA reads TGTGCCACCAGTGATTTATCGATCGGACCGGCGGGATCCTATAATTCACCCCTCCACTTT. Translation: CATSDLSIGPAGSYNSPLHF.

This chain connects TRBV7-2 to TRBJ2-5, with 7 bases that match TRBD2. The V segment lost 2 bases and the J segment 4 bases; nucleotides outside the gene matches: 7. CDR3 length: 15 residues. Germline values: CDR1 SGHTA, CDR2 FQGNSA. The CDR3 here is CASSLRTGGGETQYF. In nucleotides, the CDR3 is TGTGCCAGCAGCTTAAGGACGGGAGGAGGAGAGACCCAGTACTTC.

The V and J genes are TRBV12-1 and TRBJ2-7; no check of the table's D call, TRBD2, against the DNA was made. TRBV12-1 is noted as a pseudogene. The CDR3 spans 13 residues. The CDR3 nucleotides read TGTGCCAGCAGCTACCCGGGAGCGTACGAGCAGTACTTC. Its translation: CASSYPGAYEQYF.

This clone was seen a few times. This CDR3 is also generated by other DNA sequences in the sample. The CDR3 nucleotides read TGTGCCAGCAGCCAAGGTCAAGCATCTTACGAGCAGTACTTC. It translates to CASSQGQASYEQYF. The V call is TRBV4-2, the J call TRBJ2-7; no firm D call. This CDR3 is built from 14 residues. Germline V gene data show CDR1 as LGHNA and CDR2 as YNFKEQ. With 1 base removed from V and 4 bases from J, the gap between germline ends came to 11 bases.